Listed below are T cell receptor beta chains from one sample, sequenced in a study of radiation and T cells in renal cell carcinoma. TCRdb's copy holds only in-frame clones and misses some; the assay was immunoSEQ multiplex PCR. The profile shows 50,000 to 65,000 clones, about 83% of them singletons. Sequenced material: blood, taken from a patient whose treatment included radiotherapy and nephrectomy. The receptors were gathered from a man in his sixties with renal cell carcinoma. CDR3s include the opening cysteine and the closing phenylalanine or tryptophan. Fields, in order: J gene, V gene, clone size, D gene, CDR3 protein, CDR3 DNA. A D gene is named only where the DNA matches it firmly. Size is omitted from some rows. Given values are once, few, many or a class for expanded clones.

j_gene: TRBJ2-2
v_gene: TRBV7-8
abundance: NA
d_gene: TRBD1
CDR3aa: CASSKGDRPYTGELFF
CDR3nt: TGTGCCAGCAGCAAAGGGGACAGGCCTTACACCGGGGAGCTGTTTTTT

j_gene: TRBJ1-4
v_gene: TRBV30
abundance: NA
d_gene: NA
CDR3aa: CAWSGAGDWQEKLFF
CDR3nt: TGTGCCTGGAGTGGGGCGGGGGATTGGCAGGAAAAACTGTTTTTT

j_gene: TRBJ1-1
v_gene: TRBV7-2
abundance: NA
d_gene: TRBD1
CDR3aa: CASSLGDRSKAFF
CDR3nt: TGTGCCAGCAGCTTAGGGGACAGGAGCAAAGCTTTCTTT

j_gene: TRBJ2-7
v_gene: TRBV7-2
abundance: NA
d_gene: TRBD2
CDR3aa: CASSFSRTSGGRRFDEQYF
CDR3nt: TGTGCCAGCAGCTTTTCAAGGACTAGCGGGGGTCGCCGGTTCGACGAGCAGTACTTC

j_gene: TRBJ2-5
v_gene: TRBV30
abundance: NA
d_gene: NA
CDR3aa: CAWNSVEETQYF
CDR3nt: TGTGCCTGGAATTCGGTTGAAGAGACCCAGTACTTC

j_gene: TRBJ1-4
v_gene: TRBV5-1
abundance: NA
d_gene: NA
CDR3aa: CASSSGPGTPATNEKLFF
CDR3nt: TGCGCCAGCAGCTCGGGACCCGGGACGCCGGCAACTAATGAAAAACTGTTTTTT

j_gene: TRBJ2-5
v_gene: TRBV5-1
abundance: NA
d_gene: NA
CDR3aa: CASSPYTTQETQYF
CDR3nt: TGCGCCAGCAGCCCCTATACAACCCAAGAGACCCAGTACTTC

j_gene: TRBJ2-1
v_gene: TRBV7-2
abundance: NA
d_gene: TRBD1
CDR3aa: CASSLVDRGLGEQFF
CDR3nt: TGTGCCAGCAGCTTAGTGGACAGGGGGCTCGGTGAGCAGTTCTTC

j_gene: TRBJ2-1
v_gene: TRBV18
abundance: NA
d_gene: NA
CDR3aa: CASSPVNEQFF
CDR3nt: TGTGCCAGCTCACCGGTCAATGAGCAGTTCTTC

j_gene: TRBJ1-1
v_gene: TRBV7-2
abundance: few
d_gene: NA
CDR3aa: CASSFGTEAFF
CDR3nt: TGTGCCAGCAGCTTCGGAACTGAAGCTTTCTTT

j_gene: TRBJ1-5
v_gene: TRBV6-1
abundance: NA
d_gene: TRBD1
CDR3aa: CASTWDSGLGPQHF
CDR3nt: TGTGCCAGCACCTGGGACAGCGGACTCGGGCCCCAGCATTTT

j_gene: TRBJ2-1
v_gene: TRBV9
abundance: NA
d_gene: NA
CDR3aa: CASSLATFNEQFF
CDR3nt: TGTGCCAGCAGCCTAGCTACTTTCAATGAGCAGTTCTTC

j_gene: TRBJ2-2
v_gene: TRBV10-3
abundance: NA
d_gene: TRBD2
CDR3aa: CAISDWVAGGHRTGELFF
CDR3nt: TGTGCCATCAGTGATTGGGTAGCGGGAGGCCACAGGACCGGGGAGCTGTTTTTT

j_gene: TRBJ2-3
v_gene: TRBV4-2
abundance: NA
d_gene: NA
CDR3aa: CASSQDAGGANGGTQYF
CDR3nt: TGTGCCAGCAGCCAAGATGCGGGCGGGGCTAACGGGGGTACGCAGTATTTT

j_gene: TRBJ2-3
v_gene: TRBV5-1
abundance: NA
d_gene: NA
CDR3aa: CASSWPGDTQYF
CDR3nt: TGCGCCAGCAGCTGGCCCGGGGATACGCAGTATTTT

j_gene: TRBJ2-7
v_gene: TRBV4-1
abundance: NA
d_gene: NA
CDR3aa: CASSPDPRGTYEQYF
CDR3nt: TGCGCCAGCAGCCCCGATCCCAGGGGTACCTACGAGCAGTACTTC

j_gene: TRBJ2-2
v_gene: TRBV25-1
abundance: NA
d_gene: NA
CDR3aa: CASSPLRLESGELFF
CDR3nt: TGTGCCAGCAGTCCCCTACGACTAGAGTCCGGGGAGCTGTTTTTT

j_gene: TRBJ2-1
v_gene: TRBV14
abundance: NA
d_gene: NA
CDR3aa: CASSLGPNNEQFF
CDR3nt: TGTGCCAGCAGCCTAGGGCCTAACAATGAGCAGTTCTTC

j_gene: TRBJ2-1
v_gene: TRBV2
abundance: NA
d_gene: TRBD2
CDR3aa: CASSEGLAGGGEQFF
CDR3nt: TGTGCCAGCAGTGAGGGGCTAGCGGGAGGCGGTGAGCAGTTCTTC

j_gene: TRBJ1-4
v_gene: TRBV30
abundance: once
d_gene: NA
CDR3aa: CAWGRPTNEKLFF
CDR3nt: TGTGCCTGGGGAAGGCCCACTAATGAAAAACTGTTTTTT

j_gene: TRBJ1-3
v_gene: TRBV7-9
abundance: few
d_gene: NA
CDR3aa: CASSLVGGAGNTIYF
CDR3nt: TGTGCCAGCAGCTTAGTCGGGGGGGCTGGAAACACCATATATTTT

j_gene: TRBJ1-1
v_gene: TRBV11-2
abundance: NA
d_gene: TRBD1
CDR3aa: CASTRGTGGVDTEAFF
CDR3nt: TGTGCCAGCACCCGCGGGACAGGGGGCGTGGACACTGAAGCTTTCTTT

j_gene: TRBJ2-1
v_gene: TRBV29-1
abundance: few
d_gene: TRBD1
CDR3aa: CSVEDGQGVEQFF
CDR3nt: TGCAGCGTTGAAGATGGACAGGGGGTTGAGCAGTTCTTC

j_gene: TRBJ2-5
v_gene: TRBV5-6
abundance: NA
d_gene: TRBD2
CDR3aa: CASSPAGVRVQETQYF
CDR3nt: TGTGCCAGCAGCCCCGCGGGGGTTCGGGTACAAGAGACCCAGTACTTC

j_gene: TRBJ2-5
v_gene: TRBV6-5
abundance: once
d_gene: NA
CDR3aa: CASSSFGAQYF
CDR3nt: TGTGCCAGCAGTTCGTTCGGGGCCCAGTACTTC

j_gene: TRBJ2-5
v_gene: TRBV19
abundance: few
d_gene: TRBD2
CDR3aa: CASSISSGGPWETQYF
CDR3nt: TGTGCCAGTAGTATATCCAGCGGGGGCCCCTGGGAGACCCAGTACTTC

j_gene: TRBJ2-1
v_gene: TRBV5-1
abundance: NA
d_gene: TRBD2
CDR3aa: CASSTLAGGPWDEQFF
CDR3nt: TGCGCCAGCAGCACCTTAGCGGGAGGCCCTTGGGATGAGCAGTTCTTC

j_gene: TRBJ1-6
v_gene: TRBV13
abundance: few
d_gene: TRBD1
CDR3aa: CASSLGGQGYNSPLHF
CDR3nt: TGTGCCAGCAGCTTAGGAGGACAGGGATATAATTCACCCCTCCACTTT

j_gene: TRBJ2-3
v_gene: TRBV10-1
abundance: NA
d_gene: TRBD2
CDR3aa: CASSGDSGGRTDTQYF
CDR3nt: TGCGCCAGCAGTGGGGATAGCGGGGGGCGCACAGATACGCAGTATTTT

j_gene: TRBJ2-1
v_gene: TRBV30
abundance: NA
d_gene: NA
CDR3aa: CAWSVRGFRFNEQFF
CDR3nt: TGTGCCTGGAGTGTAAGGGGGTTTCGCTTCAATGAGCAGTTCTTC

j_gene: TRBJ1-1
v_gene: TRBV5-5
abundance: NA
d_gene: NA
CDR3aa: CASSLGSGRPPREAFF
CDR3nt: TGTGCCAGCAGCTTGGGATCTGGGAGGCCACCACGAGAAGCTTTCTTT

j_gene: TRBJ2-7
v_gene: TRBV11-2
abundance: NA
d_gene: NA
CDR3aa: CASSLGEVVSEQYF
CDR3nt: TGTGCCAGCAGCTTAGGAGAAGTCGTTAGCGAGCAGTACTTC

j_gene: TRBJ1-3
v_gene: TRBV18
abundance: NA
d_gene: TRBD1
CDR3aa: CASSPGQAGFSGNTIYF
CDR3nt: TGTGCCAGCTCCCCGGGACAGGCTGGGTTCTCTGGAAACACCATATATTTT

j_gene: TRBJ1-1
v_gene: TRBV7-3
abundance: NA
d_gene: NA
CDR3aa: CASSFTQNTEAFF
CDR3nt: TGTGCCAGCAGCTTTACACAGAACACTGAAGCTTTCTTT

j_gene: TRBJ1-1
v_gene: TRBV27
abundance: NA
d_gene: NA
CDR3aa: CASCRETQNTEAFF
CDR3nt: TGTGCCAGCTGCCGGGAGACACAGAACACTGAAGCTTTCTTT

j_gene: TRBJ2-3
v_gene: TRBV7-2
abundance: once
d_gene: TRBD2
CDR3aa: CASSSGPVGSGVQDTQYF
CDR3nt: TGTGCCAGCAGCTCGGGTCCTGTAGGTAGCGGGGTGCAAGATACGCAGTATTTT

j_gene: TRBJ2-1
v_gene: TRBV19
abundance: few
d_gene: TRBD1
CDR3aa: CASSPGQGLYLSYNEQFF
CDR3nt: TGTGCCAGTAGTCCCGGACAGGGGCTCTACCTCTCCTACAATGAGCAGTTCTTC

j_gene: TRBJ1-2
v_gene: TRBV7-8
abundance: NA
d_gene: NA
CDR3aa: CASSFLGGGLLNGYTF
CDR3nt: TGTGCCAGCAGCTTTTTGGGCGGGGGCCTTCTCAATGGCTACACCTTC

j_gene: TRBJ2-3
v_gene: TRBV20-1
abundance: NA
d_gene: NA
CDR3aa: CSARRGDTQYF
CDR3nt: TGCAGTGCTAGGAGGGGTGACACGCAGTATTTT

j_gene: TRBJ1-2
v_gene: TRBV7-2
abundance: NA
d_gene: TRBD1
CDR3aa: CASSWDREANYGYTF
CDR3nt: TGTGCCAGCAGCTGGGACAGGGAGGCGAACTATGGCTACACCTTC

j_gene: TRBJ2-5
v_gene: TRBV28
abundance: NA
d_gene: TRBD1
CDR3aa: CASSSYRGDETQYF
CDR3nt: TGTGCCAGCAGTTCATACAGGGGAGATGAGACCCAGTACTTC

j_gene: TRBJ2-4
v_gene: TRBV27
abundance: NA
d_gene: TRBD1
CDR3aa: CASSLSAGGGGQRAKNIQYF
CDR3nt: TGTGCCAGCAGTTTAAGTGCAGGGGGCGGAGGTCAGCGAGCCAAAAACATTCAGTACTTC

j_gene: TRBJ1-4
v_gene: TRBV4-3
abundance: NA
d_gene: TRBD1
CDR3aa: CASSQEGQGDEKLFF
CDR3nt: TGCGCCAGCAGCCAAGAAGGACAGGGTGACGAAAAACTGTTTTTT

j_gene: TRBJ1-2
v_gene: TRBV7-8
abundance: NA
d_gene: NA
CDR3aa: CASSFFGTDYGYTF
CDR3nt: TGTGCCAGCAGCTTTTTCGGGACTGACTATGGCTACACCTTC

j_gene: TRBJ1-1
v_gene: TRBV4-3
abundance: NA
d_gene: NA
CDR3aa: CASSQDLGNTEAFF
CDR3nt: TGCGCCAGCAGCCAAGATCTTGGGAACACTGAAGCTTTCTTT

j_gene: TRBJ2-3
v_gene: TRBV19
abundance: few
d_gene: NA
CDR3aa: CASSPARRGTDTQYF
CDR3nt: TGTGCCAGTAGTCCCGCCCGAAGGGGTACAGATACGCAGTATTTT

j_gene: TRBJ1-4
v_gene: TRBV4-3
abundance: NA
d_gene: NA
CDR3aa: CASSQVYRDEKLFF
CDR3nt: TGCGCCAGCAGCCAAGTGTATAGGGATGAAAAACTGTTTTTT

j_gene: TRBJ1-4
v_gene: TRBV29-1
abundance: NA
d_gene: NA
CDR3aa: CSVVTGTFNEKLFF
CDR3nt: TGCAGCGTTGTGACCGGGACCTTTAATGAAAAACTGTTTTTT

j_gene: TRBJ2-2
v_gene: TRBV11-1
abundance: few
d_gene: NA
CDR3aa: CASSLSGGTGVRELFF
CDR3nt: TGTGCCAGCAGCTTAAGTGGCGGGACCGGGGTGAGGGAGCTGTTTTTT

j_gene: TRBJ1-3
v_gene: TRBV2
abundance: NA
d_gene: NA
CDR3aa: CASSEQGTGNTIYF
CDR3nt: TGTGCCAGCAGTGAACAGGGGACTGGAAACACCATATATTTT

j_gene: TRBJ1-2
v_gene: TRBV30
abundance: NA
d_gene: TRBD1
CDR3aa: CAWSVSLRTGFNYGYTF
CDR3nt: TGTGCCTGGAGTGTTTCTCTCCGGACAGGGTTCAACTATGGCTACACCTTC

j_gene: TRBJ2-2
v_gene: TRBV7-8
abundance: few
d_gene: TRBD2
CDR3aa: CASSRPGLTGELFF
CDR3nt: TGTGCCAGCAGCAGACCGGGACTAACCGGGGAGCTGTTTTTT

j_gene: TRBJ2-7
v_gene: TRBV9
abundance: NA
d_gene: NA
CDR3aa: CASSVAPSPYEQYF
CDR3nt: TGTGCCAGCAGCGTAGCGCCCAGTCCCTACGAGCAGTACTTC

j_gene: TRBJ2-3
v_gene: TRBV5-1
abundance: NA
d_gene: TRBD2
CDR3aa: CASSLTSGGDSDTQYF
CDR3nt: TGCGCCAGCAGCTTAACTAGCGGGGGGGATTCAGATACGCAGTATTTT

j_gene: TRBJ2-5
v_gene: TRBV5-8
abundance: NA
d_gene: NA
CDR3aa: CASSTLGQSVEETQYF
CDR3nt: TGTGCCAGCAGCACGCTCGGACAGTCGGTGGAAGAGACCCAGTACTTC

j_gene: TRBJ1-1
v_gene: TRBV30
abundance: NA
d_gene: NA
CDR3aa: CAWSVYIHTEAFF
CDR3nt: TGTGCCTGGAGTGTATATATCCACACTGAAGCTTTCTTT

j_gene: TRBJ2-7
v_gene: TRBV30
abundance: NA
d_gene: NA
CDR3aa: CAWSGGVSEQYF
CDR3nt: TGTGCCTGGAGTGGCGGGGTTAGTGAGCAGTACTTC

j_gene: TRBJ2-2
v_gene: TRBV20-1
abundance: once
d_gene: NA
CDR3aa: CSAYSTGELFF
CDR3nt: TGCAGTGCTTACTCCACCGGGGAGCTGTTTTTT

j_gene: TRBJ2-1
v_gene: TRBV21-1
abundance: NA
d_gene: NA
CDR3aa: CASWGAHYNEQFF
CDR3nt: TGTGCCTCCTGGGGGGCCCACTACAATGAGCAGTTCTTC